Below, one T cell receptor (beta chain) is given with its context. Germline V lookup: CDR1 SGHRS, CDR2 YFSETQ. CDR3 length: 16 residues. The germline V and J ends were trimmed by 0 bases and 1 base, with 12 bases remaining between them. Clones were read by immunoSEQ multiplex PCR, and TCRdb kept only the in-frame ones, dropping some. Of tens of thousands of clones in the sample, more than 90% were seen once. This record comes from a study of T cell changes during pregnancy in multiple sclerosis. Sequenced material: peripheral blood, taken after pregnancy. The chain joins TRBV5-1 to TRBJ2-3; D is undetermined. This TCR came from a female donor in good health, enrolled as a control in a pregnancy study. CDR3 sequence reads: CASSLGHPEGTDTQYF. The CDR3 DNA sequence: TGCGCCAGCAGCTTGGGGCACCCAGAAGGCACAGATACGCAGTATTTT.